The source of this T cell receptor beta chain is a study of OX40 agonist ivuxolimab in advanced cancers. Background on the study: All patients had ivuxolimab intravenously every 2 weeks at 0.01 to 10 mg/kg.

Looked up from germline, CDR1 is SGDLS and CDR2 is YYNGEE. Between the trimmed V and J ends, which lost 2 bases and 0 bases, there was a span of 15 bases. CDR3 size: 17 residues. Study observations and caveats: CD4+ and CD8+ blood T cells expanded clonally by week 6 at 0.1 to 3.0 mg/kg.

The method was immunoSEQ multiplex PCR; TCRdb's version includes in-frame clones alone and lacks a portion of them. The data hold some 77,000 clones, with approximately 85% observed a single time. A note on this clone: Its antigen remains unknown.

The chain employs TRBV9 and TRBJ2-4, with a possible D match to TRBD2 (5 bases). This sample comprised CD4+ or CD8+ T cells sorted from blood, obtained in a trial of the OX40 agonist ivuxolimab. The clonotype originates from an adult with an advanced solid tumor such as melanoma, head and neck, liver or kidney cancer. The CDR3 region has the DNA TGTGCCAGCAGCGTGAGGGAAGGGTGTCTAGCCAAAAACATTCAGTACTTC. Protein sequence: CASSVREGCLAKNIQYF.